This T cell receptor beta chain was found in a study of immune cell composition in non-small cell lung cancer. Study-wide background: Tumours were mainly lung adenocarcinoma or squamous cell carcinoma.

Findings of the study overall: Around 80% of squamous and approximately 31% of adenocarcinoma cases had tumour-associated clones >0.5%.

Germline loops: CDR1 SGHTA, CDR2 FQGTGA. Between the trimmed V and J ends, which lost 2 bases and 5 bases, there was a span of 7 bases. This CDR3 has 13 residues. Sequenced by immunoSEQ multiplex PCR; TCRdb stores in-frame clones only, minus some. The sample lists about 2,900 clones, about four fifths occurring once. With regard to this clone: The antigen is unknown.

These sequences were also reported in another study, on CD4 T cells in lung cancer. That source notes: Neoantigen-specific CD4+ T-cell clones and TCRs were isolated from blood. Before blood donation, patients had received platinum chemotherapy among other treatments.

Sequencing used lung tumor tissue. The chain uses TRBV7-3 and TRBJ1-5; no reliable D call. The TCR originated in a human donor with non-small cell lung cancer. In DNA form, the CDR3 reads TGTGCCAGCAGCTTAGGAGGCGATCAGCCCCAGCATTTT. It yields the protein CASSLGGDQPQHF.